Below, 25 T cell receptor beta chains from the same sample are listed, as sequenced in a study of early T cells in non-severe SARS-CoV-2 infection. Each CDR3 protein is one row after TCRdb ran MiXCR on the 5' RACE reads. The sample has some 77,000 distinct CDR3 sequences, over 9% seen once; the top ten hold about 5.3%. Sequencing was performed on whole blood. These receptors were taken from an adult who was a healthcare worker with PCR-confirmed SARS-CoV-2 infection or an uninfected control (not recorded which).

This clonotype was found many times. The chain employs TRBV20-1 and TRBJ1-5; TRBD1 aligns across 9 bases. Unmatched junction bases numbered 9, after V lost 6 bases and J lost 3 bases. CDR1 and CDR2 from the germline V gene are DFQATT and SNEGSKA (reference sequence). The CDR3 runs to 15 residues. The CDR3 loop is CSAESGQGPNQPQHF. The CDR3 region has the DNA TGCAGTGCCGAGAGCGGACAGGGGCCCAATCAGCCCCAGCATTTT.

This clonotype appeared a few times. This sequence joins TRBV27 and TRBJ2-2, with 8 bases lining up with TRBD1. Losses at the gene ends were 8 bases for V and 0 bases for J; bases not matched to a gene: 8. CDR1 and CDR2 (germline): MNHEY, SMNVEV (reference sequence). The CDR3 is 16 residues long. The CDR3 nucleotides are TGTGCCAGCTGGGCAGGGGGCAACGCGAACACCGGGGAGCTGTTTTTT. Protein: CASWAGGNANTGELFF.

This clonotype was seen repeatedly, ten times or more. The chain carries TRBV10-3 and TRBJ2-7; D not certain. V was trimmed by 5 bases and J by 3 bases, leaving 8 bases between them. The length of the CDR3 is 12 residues. Germline V gene lookup returns CDR1 ENHRY and CDR2 SYGVKD. This CDR3 is CAISKDGYEQYF. DNA of the CDR3: TGTGCCATCAGTAAAGACGGCTACGAGCAGTACTTC.

This chain links TRBV20-1 with TRBJ2-3, with 11 nucleotides matching TRBD2. V shed 5 bases and J 4 bases; nucleotides not matched to a gene: 5. CDR1 and CDR2 (germline): DFQATT, SNEGSKA (reference sequence). This CDR3 contains 14 residues. CDR3 DNA sequence: TGCAGTGCTTCAACTAGCGGGAGTGCAGATACGCAGTATTTT. It codes for CSASTSGSADTQYF.

In this sample, this clonotype turned up a few times. The genes are TRBV15 and TRBJ2-2; D ambiguous. In germline, CDR1 is LNHNV, CDR2 YYDKDF (reference sequence). CDR3 length: 16 residues. Trimming removed 1 base from V and 7 bases from J, with 16 bases in between. The CDR3 DNA is TGTGCCACCAGCAGAGGGGTGTCTCGGTTTGGCGGGGAGCTGTTTTTT. Encoded protein: CATSRGVSRFGGELFF.

This clonotype was found many times. This rearrangement joins TRBV4-1 to TRBJ2-3; tentatively, D is TRBD1 or TRBD2 (5 bases each). Germline CDR1 MGHRA, CDR2 YSYEKL. This CDR3 region has 17 residues. Between the trimmed V and J ends, which lost 0 bases and 5 bases, there was a span of 18 bases. The CDR3 nucleotides are TGCGCCAGCAGCCAAGATCTAGGGACGGCGACCAAAGATACGCAGTATTTT. It is translated as CASSQDLGTATKDTQYF.

As concerns this clonotype: A much larger clone is a single base away; this may be a read error. The V and J genes are TRBV10-3 and TRBJ2-7, with 7 bases identical to TRBD2. The CDR3 loop spans 15 amino acids. The trim removed 2 bases at V and 3 bases at J, leaving 7 bases unmatched. Germline assignment: CDR1 ENHRY and CDR2 SYGVKD. CDR3 residues: CAISEREGTNYEQYF. CDR3 nucleotide sequence: TGTGCCATCAGTGAGAGGGAGGGAACAAACTACGAGCAGTACTTC.

This clonotype was counted at least ten times. V is TRBV5-1 and J is TRBJ2-5, with D perhaps TRBD2 (6 bases). Germline V gene data show CDR1 as SGHRS and CDR2 as YFSETQ. The CDR3 length is 14 residues. V dropped 3 bases and J dropped 7 bases, with 16 bases sitting between them. The DNA for the CDR3 is TGCGCCAGCAGCTCGGTCTCTATCGGGGGGACCCAGTACTTC. Translated: CASSSVSIGGTQYF.

V and J are TRBV7-6 and TRBJ2-3, with 9 bases fitting TRBD2. Germline assignment: CDR1 SGHVS and CDR2 FNYEAQ. The V segment lost 4 bases and the J segment 3 bases; nucleotides outside the gene matches: 5. This CDR3 region has 15 residues. The CDR3 DNA is TGTGCCAGCAGCTCTAGCGGGACGATAACAGATACGCAGTATTTT. Translation: CASSSSGTITDTQYF.

In its sample, this clonotype was seen a few times. The rearrangement links TRBV20-1 to TRBJ2-7; 8 nucleotides line up with TRBD2. J lost 4 bases, V lost 6 bases, and 11 bases had no gene match. Germline V gives CDR1 DFQATT, CDR2 SNEGSKA (reference sequence). The CDR3 length is 14 residues. This CDR3 is CSARTAGVRYEQYF. The DNA of the CDR3 is TGCAGTGCAAGAACAGCGGGAGTTCGATACGAGCAGTACTTC.

This clonotype has just a few counts. The CDR3 bases are TGTGCCAGCAGTTTCCCATACAGAGGGGTCGGCTCCTACGAGCAGTACTTC. This encodes CASSFPYRGVGSYEQYF. The V call is TRBV28, the J call TRBJ2-7; D is possibly TRBD1 or TRBD2 (5 bases each). This CDR3 is built from 17 residues. CDR1 MDHEN and CDR2 SYDVKM come from the germline V gene. Between the trimmed V and J ends, which lost 3 bases and 0 bases, there was a span of 18 bases. The full variable domain, with the rest looked up from reference TRBV28 and TRBJ2-7, is DVKVTQSSRYLVKRTGEKVFLECVQDMDHENMFWYRQDPGLGLRLIYFSYDVKMKEKGDIPEGYSVSREKKERFSLILESASTNQTSMYLCASSFPYRGVGSYEQYFGPGTRLTVT.

This clonotype was seen ten or more times. The V call is TRBV18, the J call TRBJ1-1; D might be TRBD1 (5 bases). In germline, CDR1 is KGHSH, CDR2 LQKENI. V lost 3 bases, J lost 1 base, and 6 bases lay in between. This CDR3 contains 13 residues. The CDR3 region is CASSPGQNTEAFF. The CDR3 DNA follows: TGTGCCAGCTCACCTGGACAGAACACTGAAGCTTTCTTT.

The rearrangement uses TRBV28 and TRBJ2-3; 11 bases agree with TRBD2. This CDR3 contains 19 residues. The junction had 22 bases not matched to a gene; V was cut back by 7 bases and J by 7 bases. The germline CDR1 and CDR2 sequences are MDHEN and SYDVKM. This CDR3 is CASTGAPGASGRPLYTQYF. The CDR3 region has the DNA TGTGCCAGCACTGGGGCGCCGGGTGCTAGCGGGAGGCCCCTATATACGCAGTATTTT. Variable domain in full (rest from reference TRBV28 and TRBJ2-3): DVKVTQSSRYLVKRTGEKVFLECVQDMDHENMFWYRQDPGLGLRLIYFSYDVKMKEKGDIPEGYSVSREKKERFSLILESASTNQTSMYLCASTGAPGASGRPLYTQYFGPGTRLTVL.

The sample holds many counts of this clonotype. The rearrangement links TRBV20-1 to TRBJ1-1; TRBD1 matches 8 bases. Unmatched junction bases numbered 15, after V lost 1 base and J lost 5 bases. CDR1 is DFQATT and CDR2 is SNEGSKA in the germline V gene (reference sequence). The CDR3 covers 17 residues. The CDR3 DNA reads as TGCAGTGCTAGAGGGAGGGTAACCAGGGGGCGCAGGACTGAAGCTTTCTTT. Encoded protein: CSARGRVTRGRRTEAFF.

This clonotype was observed many times. The chain links TRBV20-1 to TRBJ2-1; D is perhaps TRBD1 or TRBD2 (5 bases each). The germline V gene encodes CDR1 DFQATT and CDR2 SNEGSKA (reference sequence). The CDR3 loop spans 14 amino acids. The V gene lost 2 bases and the J gene lost 6 bases, with 14 bases spanning the gap. The CDR3 coding sequence is TGCAGTGCTAGAAAGGGCACCGGGGCCAATGAGCAGTTCTTC. The encoded protein is CSARKGTGANEQFF.

This clonotype came up many times. This sequence joins TRBV28 and TRBJ2-7; no reliable D call. Germline V gene data show CDR1 as MDHEN and CDR2 as SYDVKM. V lost 5 bases and J lost 3, with 14 bases in between. The CDR3 runs to 14 residues. CDR3 sequence: CASSGRTVFYEQYF. The DNA of the CDR3 is TGTGCCAGCAGTGGAAGGACGGTATTCTACGAGCAGTACTTC. Using reference TRBV28 and TRBJ2-7 for the parts outside the CDR3, the full variable domain is DVKVTQSSRYLVKRTGEKVFLECVQDMDHENMFWYRQDPGLGLRLIYFSYDVKMKEKGDIPEGYSVSREKKERFSLILESASTNQTSMYLCASSGRTVFYEQYFGPGTRLTVT.

There are many counts of this clonotype. V usage is TRBV29-1 and J usage is TRBJ1-4; D might be TRBD1 (5 bases). CDR1 is SQVTM, CDR2 ANQGSEA, per germline. The CDR3 covers 12 residues. V lost 6 bases and J lost 5, with 10 bases in between. The CDR3 DNA reads as TGCAGCGTACGACAGACGAATGAAAAACTGTTTTTT. As protein: CSVRQTNEKLFF. Supplemented by reference TRBV29-1 and TRBJ1-4, the full variable domain reads SAVISQKPSRDICQRGTSLTIQCQVDSQVTMMFWYRQQPGQSLTLIATANQGSEATYESGFVIDKFPISRPNLTFSTLTVSNMSPEDSSIYLCSVRQTNEKLFFGSGTQLSVL.

The rearrangement joins TRBV20-1 to TRBJ1-6, with D unresolved. V gave up 2 bases and J gave up 7 bases, with 6 bases separating them. The germline CDR1 and CDR2 sequences are DFQATT and SNEGSKA (reference sequence). This CDR3 has 12 residues. Here the CDR3 reads CSARIGNSPLHF. The CDR3, as DNA: TGCAGTGCTAGAATAGGCAATTCACCCCTCCACTTT.

This clonotype has ten or more counts. The chain employs TRBV7-2 and TRBJ2-1; 7 bases are shared with TRBD2. From germline, CDR1 is SGHTA and CDR2 FQGNSA. V was pared by 8 bases and J by 3 bases, with 4 bases of the junction left unmatched. The CDR3 totals 13 residues. In nucleotides, the CDR3 is TGTGCCAGCTGCTGGGACTACTACAATGAGCAGTTCTTC. This sequence encodes CASCWDYYNEQFF.

The chain carries TRBV28 and TRBJ1-2; D unresolved. V was shortened by 5 bases and J by 0 bases, with 4 bases between the two germline ends. CDR3 length: 12 amino acids. Germline CDR1 reads MDHEN; CDR2 reads SYDVKM. This CDR3 reads CASSRTNYGYTF. CDR3 nucleotides: TGTGCCAGCAGTAGAACTAACTATGGCTACACCTTC.

Ten or more counts support this clonotype. V and J are TRBV9 and TRBJ2-1; the D is unclear. CDR1 and CDR2 from the germline V gene are SGDLS and YYNGEE. Trimming cost V 3 bases and J 8 bases, with 3 bases left between them. The length of the CDR3 is 10 residues. CDR3 sequence reads: CASSGDEQFF. Written as DNA, the CDR3 is TGTGCCAGCAGCGGGGATGAGCAGTTCTTC.

The table lists this clonotype with many counts. The chain is built from TRBV6-4 and TRBJ2-2, with 11 bases fitting TRBD1. The V segment lost 5 bases and the J segment 4 bases; nucleotides outside the gene matches: 6. CDR1 and CDR2 from the germline V gene are MRHNA and SNTAGT. This CDR3 has 16 residues. CDR3 DNA sequence: TGTGCCAGCAGTCCCCGGGACAGGGGGACCACCGGGGAGCTGTTTTTT. Amino acids: CASSPRDRGTTGELFF.

As DNA, the CDR3 is TGTGCCAGCAGACGGACAGGGACCGAGCAGTACTTC. Residues: CASRRTGTEQYF. V is TRBV28 and J is TRBJ2-7, with 8 bases lining up with TRBD1. V lost 6 bases and J lost 6; bases outside the gene matches: 4. In germline, CDR1 is MDHEN, CDR2 SYDVKM. The CDR3 runs to 12 residues.

A few counts support this clonotype. The chain carries TRBV28 and TRBJ1-1; D perhaps matches TRBD1 (6 bases). This CDR3 has 15 amino acids. Looked up from germline, CDR1 is MDHEN and CDR2 is SYDVKM. V was clipped by 8 bases and J by 4 bases, with 20 bases between them. CDR3 sequence: CASLNPGDLLTEAFF. DNA of the CDR3: TGTGCCAGCCTTAACCCAGGGGATCTGCTCACTGAAGCTTTCTTT.

This clonotype has just a few counts. The chain combines TRBV20-1 with TRBJ2-1; D unresolved. The CDR3 consists of 14 residues. Per the germline V gene, CDR1 is DFQATT and CDR2 is SNEGSKA (reference sequence). Trimming took 3 bases from V and 2 from J, leaving 11 bases between them. The CDR3 DNA is TGCAGTGCTAGTTCGCCAAAGCCCTACAATGAGCAGTTCTTC. Translating it yields CSASSPKPYNEQFF.